This entry lists 30 T cell receptor beta chains sequenced from one sample in a study of blood T cell repertoires in COVID-19. TCRdb keeps only in-frame clones here, not all; method: immunoSEQ multiplex PCR. The sample carries hundreds of thousands of clones, 88% recorded once. Input material: peripheral blood. These receptor sequences come from a man at least 80 years old with acute or convalescent COVID-19.

The genes are TRBV4-1 and TRBJ1-1; 7 bases are shared with TRBD1. Germline V lookup: CDR1 MGHRA, CDR2 YSYEKL. Trimming at V came to 1 base and at J to 3 bases, leaving 17 bases not matched to a gene. The CDR3 sequence is 19 residues long. The CDR3 reads CASSQGGVGGDRRDTEAFF. The CDR3 DNA follows: TGCGCCAGCAGCCAAGGAGGGGTAGGGGGCGATCGTCGGGACACTGAAGCTTTCTTT.

This chain joins TRBV7-2 and TRBJ2-2, with 9 nucleotides matching TRBD1. The CDR3 contains 16 residues. In germline, CDR1 is SGHTA, CDR2 FQGNSA. With V trimmed by 2 bases and J by 3 bases, 4 bases remained unmatched. The CDR3 DNA sequence: TGTGCCAGCAGCTTACGAGGGACAGGGTACACCGGGGAGCTGTTTTTT. Translation gives CASSLRGTGYTGELFF.

This clone was detected only a few times. This chain uses TRBV3-1 (or the pseudogene TRBV3-2) with TRBJ1-6; 7 nucleotides agree with TRBD1. Losses at the gene ends were 2 bases for V and 6 bases for J; bases not matched to a gene: 7. CDR1 LGHDT and CDR2 YNNKEL come from the germline V gene (reference sequence). CDR3 size: 16 residues. The CDR3 nucleotides are TGTGCCAGCAGCCAATTCCCGACAGGGACTAATTCACCCCTCCACTTT. This encodes CASSQFPTGTNSPLHF.

This chain links TRBV7-3 with TRBJ2-3; TRBD2 matches 8 bases. CDR3 length: 15 residues. Germline V lookup: CDR1 SGHTA, CDR2 FQGTGA. V gave up 3 bases and J gave up 0 bases; unmatched junction bases: 2. The CDR3 spells CASSFVAGSTDTQYF. The CDR3 DNA is TGTGCCAGCAGCTTCGTAGCGGGAAGCACAGATACGCAGTATTTT.

This clone was seen only once. The V gene is TRBV7-2, the J gene TRBJ2-1, with TRBD1 as a possible D gene (6 bases). From germline, CDR1 is SGHTA and CDR2 FQGNSA. The CDR3 totals 16 residues. V lost 5 bases and J lost 0, with 14 bases in between. The CDR3 DNA sequence: TGTGCCAGCAGCCTGGACAGAGCCCGCTCCTACAATGAGCAGTTCTTC. Amino acids: CASSLDRARSYNEQFF.

This chain uses TRBV2 with TRBJ2-3; possible D gene TRBD2, 6 bases. The CDR3 covers 16 residues. V lost 0 bases, J lost 0 bases, and 10 bases lay in between. Germline assignment: CDR1 SNHLY and CDR2 FYNNEI. CDR3 residues: CASSEAFGGSTDTQYF. Written as DNA, the CDR3 is TGTGCCAGCAGTGAAGCGTTCGGGGGTAGCACAGATACGCAGTATTTT.

The chain employs TRBV5-4 and TRBJ2-1; weak D call: TRBD1 (6 bases). This CDR3 is 15 amino acids long. The V and J ends lost 5 bases and 5 bases respectively, with 17 bases between them. The germline gives CDR1 SGHNT, CDR2 YYREEE (reference sequence). The CDR3 here is CASSSDTGLHNEQFF. CDR3 nucleotide sequence: TGTGCCAGCAGTTCGGACACAGGGCTACACAATGAGCAGTTCTTC.

The chain joins TRBV4-2 to TRBJ1-5; no reliable D call. The length of the CDR3 is 17 residues. Looked up from germline, CDR1 is LGHNA and CDR2 is YNFKEQ. Deletions cut 0 bases from V and 1 base from J, with 13 bases between. The chain's CDR3 is CASSQDGGWESNQPQHF. DNA of the CDR3: TGTGCCAGCAGCCAAGATGGTGGATGGGAGAGCAATCAGCCCCAGCATTTT.

V and J are TRBV28 and TRBJ2-2, with a weak D call TRBD2 (6 bases). CDR1 MDHEN and CDR2 SYDVKM come from the germline V gene. The V and J ends lost 6 bases and 5 bases respectively, with 16 bases between them. The CDR3 is 15 amino acids. DNA for the CDR3: TGTGCCAGCAGGCGTTCCGGGGCGGGGACCGGGGAGCTGTTTTTT. This translates into CASRRSGAGTGELFF.

This clone was seen a single time. The chain is built from TRBV2 and TRBJ2-3; TRBD1 matches at 7 bases. The CDR3 has 13 residues. Trimming removed 6 bases from V and 2 bases from J; junction bases left unmatched: 2. Germline V lookup: CDR1 SNHLY, CDR2 FYNNEI. The chain's CDR3 is CASRDRVTDTQYF. The DNA of the CDR3 is TGTGCCAGCAGAGACAGGGTCACAGATACGCAGTATTTT.

The chain is built from TRBV9 and TRBJ2-7, with 14 bases aligning to TRBD2. The CDR3 sequence is 16 residues long. V was clipped by 3 bases and J by 5 bases; unmatched bases: 7. CDR1 SGDLS and CDR2 YYNGEE come from the germline V gene. This CDR3 is CASSGTGTSGGNEQYF. Written as DNA, the CDR3 is TGTGCCAGCAGCGGAACCGGGACTAGCGGGGGCAACGAGCAGTACTTC.

Comment on this clone: The identical CDR3 is also encoded by other nucleotide sequences in the sample. The V call is TRBV7-2, the J call TRBJ2-7; 9 nucleotides line up with TRBD2. V trimming: 2 bases; J trimming: 4 bases; junction bases outside the gene matches: 3. The length of the CDR3 is 14 residues. Per germline, CDR1 SGHTA and CDR2 FQGNSA. The CDR3 region is CASSLSAGGYEQYF. In DNA, the CDR3 is TGTGCCAGCAGCTTAAGTGCGGGGGGGTACGAGCAGTACTTC.

The rearrangement links TRBV4-3 to TRBJ1-1; 7 nucleotides align to TRBD1. This CDR3 contains 13 residues. V shed 4 bases, J shed 10 bases, and the junction held 9 bases outside the gene matches. CDR1 is LGHNA, CDR2 YSLEER, per germline. DNA of the CDR3: TGCGCCAGCAGCCCGGGGCAGGGGGAGGCAGCTTTCTTT. Protein sequence: CASSPGQGEAAFF.

This chain connects TRBV7-8 to TRBJ1-4; D gene unclear. This CDR3 contains 15 residues. Germline V gives CDR1 SGHVS, CDR2 FQNEAQ. Trimming took 5 bases from V and 8 from J, leaving 18 bases between them. This CDR3 is CASSRGSGVEEKLFF. The CDR3 bases are TGTGCCAGCAGCCGAGGTTCGGGTGTGGAGGAAAAACTGTTTTTT.

The chain links TRBV29-1 to TRBJ1-1; unclear D gene. This CDR3 has 13 amino acids. Germline V CDR1 and CDR2: SQVTM, ANQGSEA. Between the trimmed V and J ends, which lost 4 bases and 0 bases, there was a span of 9 bases. The CDR3 region has the DNA TGCAGCGTTGGGGGAGGGATGAACACTGAAGCTTTCTTT. Amino acid sequence: CSVGGGMNTEAFF.

This clone was seen only once. The rearrangement joins TRBV5-1 to TRBJ1-1, with D possibly being TRBD1 (5 bases). Germline assignment: CDR1 SGHRS and CDR2 YFSETQ. The CDR3 length is 15 residues. Trimming left V 0 bases short and J 6 bases short, with 15 bases between. The CDR3 bases are TGCGCCAGCAGCTTGGCCGAACAGGTTGTCTCTGAAGCTTTCTTT. It yields the protein CASSLAEQVVSEAFF.

This sequence joins TRBV2 and TRBJ1-5, with D possibly TRBD1 on 6 matching bases. Germline CDR1 is SNHLY and CDR2 is FYNNEI. CDR3 length: 15 residues. V lost 7 bases to trimming and J lost 3 bases, with 16 bases between them. The CDR3 spells CASKKSPGDNQPQHF. Here the CDR3 DNA reads TGTGCCAGCAAAAAAAGCCCAGGGGACAATCAGCCCCAGCATTTT.

The sample holds one count of this clone. CDR3 in amino acids: CASRSTGKTEKLFF. The CDR3 coding sequence is TGTGCCAGCAGATCGACAGGGAAAACAGAAAAACTGTTTTTT. The genes are TRBV6-5 and TRBJ1-4, with 7 nucleotides matching TRBD1. The CDR3 is made up of 14 amino acids. V lost 6 bases to trimming and J lost 8 bases; unmatched junction nucleotides: 9. Germline loops: CDR1 MNHEY, CDR2 SVGAGI.

The genes are TRBV7-9 and TRBJ2-5; maybe TRBD1 (5 bases). CDR1 is SEHNR, CDR2 FQNEAQ, per germline (reference sequence). Between the trimmed V and J ends, which lost 5 bases and 4 bases, there was a span of 17 bases. This CDR3 comprises 15 residues. The CDR3 region is CASSASGAVTETQYF. The CDR3 coding sequence is TGTGCCAGCAGCGCCAGTGGGGCGGTTACAGAGACCCAGTACTTC. The whole variable domain, remainder taken from reference TRBV7-9 and TRBJ2-5, is DTGVSQNPRHKITKRGQNVTFRCDPISEHNRLYWYRQTLGQGPEFLTYFQNEAQLEKSRLLSDRFSAERPKGSFSTLEIQRTEQGDSAMYLCASSASGAVTETQYFGPGTRLLVL.

This chain joins TRBV5-6 and TRBJ2-5; D is ambiguous. Deletions cut 3 bases from V and 5 bases from J, with 11 bases between. This CDR3 contains 13 residues. CDR1 is SGHDT, CDR2 YYEEEE, per germline. In DNA form, the CDR3 reads TGTGCCAGCAGCTGGCGACATGGCGAGACCCAGTACTTC. It specifies CASSWRHGETQYF.

The count of this clone is one. The gene calls are TRBV29-1 and TRBJ2-3, with D tentatively TRBD1 (5 bases). Per germline, CDR1 SQVTM and CDR2 ANQGSEA. CDR3 length: 13 residues. Trimming cost V 2 bases and J 6 bases, with 12 bases left between them. The CDR3 coding sequence is TGCAGCGTTGAACGGCAGGGAAGGGATACGCAGTATTTT. This gives the protein CSVERQGRDTQYF.

The chain has TRBV28 and TRBJ2-7, with D perhaps TRBD2 (5 bases). CDR1 is MDHEN and CDR2 is SYDVKM in the germline V gene. There are 10 residues in the CDR3. V shed 9 bases and J shed 6 bases, with 9 bases lying between them. The CDR3 nucleotides read TGTGCCAGGAGGACTGTCGAGCAGTACTTC. Its protein is CARRTVEQYF.

This rearrangement joins TRBV24-1 to TRBJ1-5; D is unclear. CDR3 length equals 13 residues. V was shortened by 12 bases and J by 4 bases, with 15 bases between the two germline ends. CDR1 and CDR2 from the germline V gene are KGHDR and SFDVKD. The CDR3 sequence: CAAQRAANQPQHF. The DNA of the CDR3 is TGTGCCGCCCAGCGGGCAGCTAATCAGCCCCAGCATTTT.

The chain couples TRBV19 to TRBJ1-1; 7 nucleotides line up with TRBD1. Per the germline V gene, CDR1 is LNHDA and CDR2 is SQIVND (reference sequence). J was trimmed by 0 bases and V by 4 bases; bases with no gene match: 5. The CDR3 is 15 residues long. The CDR3 coding sequence is TGTGCCAGTAGTAGGACAGGCACTCTGAACACTGAAGCTTTCTTT. Protein: CASSRTGTLNTEAFF.

The rearrangement joins TRBV19 to TRBJ2-5; the match to TRBD2 covers 7 bases. Germline V gene sequence: CDR1 LNHDA, CDR2 SQIVND (reference sequence). The CDR3 extends over 15 amino acids. J gave up 5 bases and V 5 bases, and 11 bases lay outside the gene matches. The CDR3 sequence is CASSGLAGDGETQYF. The CDR3, as DNA: TGTGCCAGTAGTGGCCTCGCGGGGGATGGGGAGACCCAGTACTTC.

This clone came up once. The CDR3 spells CASSPEESEPYGYTF. In DNA form, the CDR3 reads TGTGCCAGCAGCCCCGAGGAGTCGGAACCCTATGGCTACACCTTC. This sequence joins TRBV3-1 (or the pseudogene TRBV3-2) and TRBJ1-2; D is uncertain. The CDR3 has 15 residues. The germline CDR1 and CDR2 sequences are LGHDT and YNNKEL (reference sequence). Deletions cut 4 bases from V and 4 bases from J, with 16 bases between.

This clone was detected only once. The chain links TRBV19 to TRBJ2-1; 7 bases match TRBD1. With 4 bases clipped from V and 3 bases from J, the junction kept 9 bases outside the gene matches. Per germline, CDR1 LNHDA and CDR2 SQIVND (reference sequence). This CDR3 has 16 amino acids. The CDR3 nucleotides are TGTGCCAGTAGTACAACGACAGGGAGCAGCTACAATGAGCAGTTCTTC. Its protein is CASSTTTGSSYNEQFF.

V gene TRBV2 combines with J gene TRBJ1-2, with 8 bases lining up with TRBD1. CDR1 and CDR2 from the germline V gene are SNHLY and FYNNEI. The CDR3 is 16 residues long. The ends lost 5 bases at V and 6 bases at J; junction bases unmatched: 14. The CDR3 sequence: CASSKDRAQGLDGYTF. CDR3 DNA: TGTGCCAGCAGTAAGGACAGGGCCCAGGGTTTGGATGGCTACACCTTC.

CDR3 amino acids: CASSLERREETQYF. In DNA form, the CDR3 reads TGCGCCAGCAGCTTGGAAAGGAGAGAGGAGACCCAGTACTTC. The chain has TRBV5-1 and TRBJ2-5; unclear D gene. CDR1 SGHRS and CDR2 YFSETQ come from the germline V gene. There are 14 residues in the CDR3. Trimming took off 0 bases at V and 5 bases at J, with 11 bases between the two ends.

This clone was observed once. The chain combines TRBV15 with TRBJ2-2, with TRBD1 matching over 8 bases. The ends lost 5 bases at V and 1 base at J; junction bases unmatched: 9. The CDR3 runs to 17 residues. The germline CDR1 and CDR2 sequences are LNHNV and YYDKDF (reference sequence). CDR3 loop: CATSVDGTGLNTGELFF. CDR3 in DNA: TGTGCCACCAGCGTAGACGGGACAGGACTGAACACCGGGGAGCTGTTTTTT. Supplemented by reference TRBV15 and TRBJ2-2, the full variable domain reads DAMVIQNPRYQVTQFGKPVTLSCSQTLNHNVMYWYQQKSSQAPKLLFHYYDKDFNNEADTPDNFQSRRPNTSFCFLDIRSPGLGDTAMYLCATSVDGTGLNTGELFFGEGSRLTVL.